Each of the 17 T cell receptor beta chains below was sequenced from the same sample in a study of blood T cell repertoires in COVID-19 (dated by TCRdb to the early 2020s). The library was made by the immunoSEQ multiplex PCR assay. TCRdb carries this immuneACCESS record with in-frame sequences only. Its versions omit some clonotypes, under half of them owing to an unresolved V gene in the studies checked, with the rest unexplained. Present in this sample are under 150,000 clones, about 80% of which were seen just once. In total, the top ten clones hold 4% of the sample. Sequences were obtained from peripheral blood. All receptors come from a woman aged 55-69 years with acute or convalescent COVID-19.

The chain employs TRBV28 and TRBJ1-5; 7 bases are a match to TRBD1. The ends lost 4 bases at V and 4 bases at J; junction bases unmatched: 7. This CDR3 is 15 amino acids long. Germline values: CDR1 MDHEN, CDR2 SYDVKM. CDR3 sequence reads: CASSSGQSLNQPQHF. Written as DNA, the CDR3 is TGTGCCAGCAGTTCGGGACAGAGCCTAAATCAGCCCCAGCATTTT.

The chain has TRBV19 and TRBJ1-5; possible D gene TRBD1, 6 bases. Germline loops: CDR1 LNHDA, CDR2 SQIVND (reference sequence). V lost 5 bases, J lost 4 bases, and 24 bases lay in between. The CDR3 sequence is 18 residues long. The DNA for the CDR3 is TGTGCCAGTAGTCGTCCATCGAACAGGGAGTTGATGAATCAGCCCCAGCATTTT. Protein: CASSRPSNRELMNQPQHF. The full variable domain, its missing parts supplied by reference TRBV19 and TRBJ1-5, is DGGITQSPKYLFRKEGQNVTLSCEQNLNHDAMYWYRQDPGQGLRLIYYSQIVNDFQKGDIAEGYSVSREKKESFPLTVTSAQKNPTAFYLCASSRPSNRELMNQPQHFGDGTRLSIL.

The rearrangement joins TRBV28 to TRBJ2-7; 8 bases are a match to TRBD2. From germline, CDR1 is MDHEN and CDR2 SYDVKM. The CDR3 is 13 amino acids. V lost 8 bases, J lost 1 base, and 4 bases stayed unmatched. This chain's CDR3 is CASLTSGSYEQYF. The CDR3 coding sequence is TGTGCCAGCCTTACTAGCGGTTCCTACGAGCAGTACTTC.

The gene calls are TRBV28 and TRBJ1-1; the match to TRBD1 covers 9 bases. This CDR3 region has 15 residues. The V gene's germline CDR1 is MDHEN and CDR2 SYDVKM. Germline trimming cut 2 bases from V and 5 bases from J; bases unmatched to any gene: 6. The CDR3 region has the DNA TGTGCCAGCAGTTTAATTGACAGGGGGGATACTGAAGCTTTCTTT. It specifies CASSLIDRGDTEAFF.

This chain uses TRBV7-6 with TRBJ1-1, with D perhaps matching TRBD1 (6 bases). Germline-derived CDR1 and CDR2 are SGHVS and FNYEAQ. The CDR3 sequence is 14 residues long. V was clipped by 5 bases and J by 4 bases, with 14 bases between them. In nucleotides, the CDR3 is TGTGCCAGCAGCCTCGACAGGAAACTCACTGAAGCTTTCTTT. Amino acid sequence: CASSLDRKLTEAFF. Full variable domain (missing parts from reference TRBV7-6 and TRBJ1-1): GAGVSQSPRYKVTKRGQDVALRCDPISGHVSLYWYRQALGQGPEFLTYFNYEAQQDKSGLPNDRFSAERPEGSISTLTIQRTEQRDSAMYRCASSLDRKLTEAFFGQGTRLTVV.

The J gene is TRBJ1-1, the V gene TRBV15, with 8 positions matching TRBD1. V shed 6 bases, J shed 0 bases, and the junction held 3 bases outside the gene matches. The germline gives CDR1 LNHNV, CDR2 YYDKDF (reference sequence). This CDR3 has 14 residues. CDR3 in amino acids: CATRPDRVNTEAFF. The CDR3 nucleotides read TGTGCCACCAGACCGGACAGGGTGAACACTGAAGCTTTCTTT.

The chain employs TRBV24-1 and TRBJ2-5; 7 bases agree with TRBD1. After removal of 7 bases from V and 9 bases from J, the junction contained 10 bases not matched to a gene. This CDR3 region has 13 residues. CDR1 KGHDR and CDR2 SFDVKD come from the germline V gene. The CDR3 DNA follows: TGTGCCACCAGCCCGACAGGGTTGGGGTCCCAGTACTTC. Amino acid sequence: CATSPTGLGSQYF.

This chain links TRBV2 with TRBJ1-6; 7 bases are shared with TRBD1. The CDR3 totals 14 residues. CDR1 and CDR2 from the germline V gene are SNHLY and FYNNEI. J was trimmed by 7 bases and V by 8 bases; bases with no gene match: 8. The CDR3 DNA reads TGTGCCAGCCGGACCGGGACAGTGAATTCACCCCTCCACTTT. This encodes CASRTGTVNSPLHF.

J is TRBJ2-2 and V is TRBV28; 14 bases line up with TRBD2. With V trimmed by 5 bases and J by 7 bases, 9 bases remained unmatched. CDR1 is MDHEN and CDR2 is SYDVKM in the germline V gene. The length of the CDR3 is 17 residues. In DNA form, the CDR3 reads TGTGCCAGCAGTATGTACGGACTAGCGGGAGGCGACGGGGAGCTGTTTTTT. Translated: CASSMYGLAGGDGELFF.

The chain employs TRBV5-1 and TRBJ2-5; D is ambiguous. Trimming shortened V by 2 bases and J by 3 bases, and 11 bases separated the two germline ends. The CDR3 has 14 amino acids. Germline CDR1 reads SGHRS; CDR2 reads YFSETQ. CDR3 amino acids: CASSLGNTKETQYF. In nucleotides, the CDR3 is TGCGCCAGCAGCTTAGGAAATACTAAAGAGACCCAGTACTTC. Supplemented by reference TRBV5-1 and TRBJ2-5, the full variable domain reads KAGVTQTPRYLIKTRGQQVTLSCSPISGHRSVSWYQQTPGQGLQFLFEYFSETQRNKGNFPGRFSGRQFSNSRSEMNVSTLELGDSALYLCASSLGNTKETQYFGPGTRLLVL.

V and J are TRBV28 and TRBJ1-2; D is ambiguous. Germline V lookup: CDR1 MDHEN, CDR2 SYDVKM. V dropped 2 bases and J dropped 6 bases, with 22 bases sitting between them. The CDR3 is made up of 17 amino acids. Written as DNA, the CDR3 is TGTGCCAGCAGTTTAGCCTCCCCGGCGCAGGCCCCCCATGGCTACACCTTC. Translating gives CASSLASPAQAPHGYTF.

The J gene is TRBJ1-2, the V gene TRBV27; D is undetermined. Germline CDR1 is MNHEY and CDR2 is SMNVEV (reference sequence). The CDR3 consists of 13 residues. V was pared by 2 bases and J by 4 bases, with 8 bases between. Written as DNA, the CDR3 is TGTGCCAGCAGTTTAGTAACCGGCTATGGCTACACCTTC. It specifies CASSLVTGYGYTF.

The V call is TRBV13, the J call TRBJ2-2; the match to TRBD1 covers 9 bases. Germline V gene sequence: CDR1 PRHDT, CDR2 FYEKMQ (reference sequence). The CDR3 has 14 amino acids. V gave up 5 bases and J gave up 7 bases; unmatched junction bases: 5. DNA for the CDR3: TGTGCCAGCAGCCCGGGACAGGGTCACGGGGAGCTGTTTTTT. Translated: CASSPGQGHGELFF.

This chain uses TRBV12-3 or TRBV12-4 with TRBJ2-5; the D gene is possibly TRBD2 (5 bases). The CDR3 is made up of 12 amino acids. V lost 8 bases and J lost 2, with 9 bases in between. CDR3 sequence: CASGGLQETQYF. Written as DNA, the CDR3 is TGTGCCAGCGGCGGGCTGCAAGAGACCCAGTACTTC.

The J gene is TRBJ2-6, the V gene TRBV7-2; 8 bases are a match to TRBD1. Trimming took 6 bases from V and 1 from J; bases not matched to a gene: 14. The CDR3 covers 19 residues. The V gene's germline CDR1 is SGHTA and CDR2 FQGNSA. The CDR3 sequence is CASRSGQGVRMSGANVLTF. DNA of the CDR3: TGTGCCAGCAGATCTGGACAGGGTGTCAGGATGTCTGGGGCCAACGTCCTGACTTTC.

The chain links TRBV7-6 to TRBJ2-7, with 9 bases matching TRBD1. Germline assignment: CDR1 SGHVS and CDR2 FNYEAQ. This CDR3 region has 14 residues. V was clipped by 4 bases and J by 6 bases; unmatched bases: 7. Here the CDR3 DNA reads TGTGCCAGCAGCTCTAACAGGGGGCGCGCCGAGCAGTACTTC. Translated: CASSSNRGRAEQYF.

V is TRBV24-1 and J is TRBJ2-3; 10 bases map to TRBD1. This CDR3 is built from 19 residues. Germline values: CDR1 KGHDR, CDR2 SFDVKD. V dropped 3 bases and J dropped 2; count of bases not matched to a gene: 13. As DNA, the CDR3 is TGTGCCACCAGTGATCAGTCCCTGGACAGGGGGGGCTTCACAGATACGCAGTATTTT. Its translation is CATSDQSLDRGGFTDTQYF.